The entry below describes one TCR beta chain. Its antigen is as yet unknown. The data derive from a study of vaccination and CD4 T cells after COVID-19. Broader study findings: Only post-vaccination samples contained a median roughly 90% of the reactive clones in convalescent patients. Convalescent patient numbers were relatively low, with no early post-infection timepoints.

Scientists ran DNA taken from cultured CD4+ T cells through the Oncomine TCR Beta short-read assay for sequencing. TCRdb ran MiXCR on the PCR reads and lists one entry per CDR3 protein. The data contain under 25,000 distinct CDR3 sequences, around two fifths of them seen just once; the ten biggest clones take up approximately 13%. Germline assignment: CDR1 MDHEN and CDR2 SYDVKM. With 6 bases clipped from V and 1 base from J, the junction kept 4 bases outside the gene matches. The CDR3 totals 14 residues. Noted treatment: roughly 10-day PBMC culture with coronavirus spike peptide pools or control peptides (ViraFEST assay).

The sequenced material came from CD4+ T cells from blood, cultured in vitro. The TCR sequence derives from a human donor who had recovered from COVID-19. The chain links TRBV28 to TRBJ2-3; 7 bases are shared with TRBD2. The CDR3 DNA is TGTGCCAGCAGGTGGGGAGGGGGCACAGATACGCAGTATTTT. Translating it yields CASRWGGGTDTQYF.